A single sample is the source of the 11 T cell receptor beta chains below, sequenced in a study of long-term antiretroviral therapy in people with HIV. Runs used v3.0 of the immunoSEQ assay and were done at survey level. Some clones are missing from TCRdb's copy, which holds only in-frame ones; the method was immunoSEQ multiplex PCR. Of some 25,000 clones listed, approximately 88% were seen once; the top ten hold more than 12%. The sample consisted of unsorted PBMCs, taken around 4.1 years after starting antiretroviral therapy. These receptors were taken from a man aged 30 to 45 with HIV.

This chain joins TRBV5-1 and TRBJ2-3; a possible D gene is TRBD2 (6 bases). The CDR3 loop spans 15 amino acids. Germline V CDR1 and CDR2: SGHRS, YFSETQ. The germline V and J ends were trimmed by 3 bases and 3 bases, with 14 bases remaining between them. CDR3 in amino acids: CASSYSGVPTDTQYF. The DNA of the CDR3 is TGCGCCAGCAGCTATTCGGGGGTTCCGACAGATACGCAGTATTTT.

This clone has a handful of counts. This CDR3 is CASSQGGGGLNTEAFF. CDR3 nucleotides: TGCGCCAGCAGCCAAGGTGGTGGGGGACTGAACACTGAAGCTTTCTTT. The gene calls are TRBV4-1 and TRBJ1-1, with D possibly matching TRBD1 (5 bases). Trimming stripped 1 base from V and 0 bases from J, with 12 bases between. Per germline, CDR1 MGHRA and CDR2 YSYEKL. The CDR3 loop spans 16 amino acids.

In its sample, this clone was seen a few times. The chain couples TRBV5-1 to TRBJ2-7; TRBD1 might be the D (5 bases). The germline V gene encodes CDR1 SGHRS and CDR2 YFSETQ. The CDR3 is 15 residues long. The ends were cut back, 4 bases at V and 3 bases at J, with 17 bases in the middle. DNA of the CDR3: TGCGCCAGCAGCGCGAGCTGGACACTTATCTACGAGCAGTACTTC. Encoded protein: CASSASWTLIYEQYF.

The chain employs TRBV27 and TRBJ2-7; the D gene is possibly TRBD1 (6 bases). Deletions cut 3 bases from V and 2 bases from J, with 14 bases between. The CDR3 sequence is 15 residues long. Germline CDR1 reads MNHEY; CDR2 reads SMNVEV (reference sequence). CDR3 loop: CASSFRGLGTYEQYF. CDR3 nucleotide sequence: TGTGCCAGCAGTTTCAGGGGATTGGGGACCTACGAGCAGTACTTC.

The chain combines TRBV29-1 with TRBJ2-3; D is uncertain. This CDR3 comprises 13 residues. V was shortened by 1 base and J by 2 bases, with 7 bases between the two germline ends. Germline V gene lookup returns CDR1 SQVTM and CDR2 ANQGSEA. CDR3 region: CSVEVSFTDTQYF. The CDR3, as DNA: TGCAGCGTTGAAGTAAGCTTCACAGATACGCAGTATTTT.

The V and J genes are TRBV28 and TRBJ1-2; 8 bases line up with TRBD1. CDR1 MDHEN and CDR2 SYDVKM come from the germline V gene. Trimming removed 4 bases from V and 8 bases from J; junction bases left unmatched: 21. The CDR3 has 18 amino acids. CDR3 in DNA: TGTGCCAGCAGTTCCCGTTTACCTTTTTCTGGACAGGGAGGAGGCTACACCTTC. As protein: CASSSRLPFSGQGGGYTF.

This sequence joins TRBV7-9 and TRBJ1-1; no clear D. The CDR3 is made up of 12 amino acids. Trimming took off 3 bases at V and 5 bases at J, with 7 bases between the two ends. Germline CDR1 SEHNR, CDR2 FQNEAQ (reference sequence). The CDR3 coding sequence is TGTGCCAGCAGCTTGGTCCATACTGAAGCTTTCTTT. It encodes CASSLVHTEAFF.

Only a few counts were recorded for this clone. The genes are TRBV11-3 and TRBJ1-4; 7 nucleotides agree with TRBD1. The CDR3 is 16 residues long. V shed 6 bases, J shed 6 bases, and the junction held 13 bases outside the gene matches. The germline CDR1 and CDR2 sequences are SGHNT and YENEEA. CDR3 bases: TGTGCCAGCAGGAAAGAGGGGGGAGGGGGCGATGAAAAACTGTTTTTT. This codes for CASRKEGGGGDEKLFF.

The genes are TRBV4-1 and TRBJ2-1; D is uncertain. The V and J ends lost 2 bases and 1 base respectively, with 12 bases between them. The CDR3 runs 16 residues. Per the germline V gene, CDR1 is MGHRA and CDR2 is YSYEKL. CDR3 bases: TGCGCCAGCAGCCAACTCGATATAATATCCTACAATGAGCAGTTCTTC. It yields the protein CASSQLDIISYNEQFF.

The chain is built from TRBV7-9 and TRBJ2-7; D possibly corresponds to TRBD1 (6 bases). Germline V CDR1 and CDR2: SEHNR, FQNEAQ (reference sequence). The CDR3 spans 14 residues. The V end lost 5 bases, the J end lost 4 bases, and 15 bases lay between the germline ends. This CDR3 is CASSLMTGPYEQYF. The CDR3 DNA follows: TGTGCCAGCAGCCTGATGACAGGCCCATACGAGCAGTACTTC.

The chain joins TRBV5-1 to TRBJ2-7, with 8 bases identical to TRBD1. The CDR3 covers 15 residues. Germline V gives CDR1 SGHRS, CDR2 YFSETQ. With 0 bases clipped from V and 2 bases from J, the junction kept 4 bases outside the gene matches. The CDR3 nucleotides are TGCGCCAGCAGCTTGGTACAGGGGGACCCCTACGAGCAGTACTTC. This codes for CASSLVQGDPYEQYF.